This T cell receptor beta chain was sequenced for a study of shared clonotypes between healthy human individuals. The repertoire was sequenced with immunoSEQ multiplex PCR; TCRdb's copy has only in-frame clones and lacks some. The sample shows hundreds of thousands of clones, around 80% of them seen only once. CDR3 size: 15 residues. Germline V gives CDR1 MDHEN, CDR2 SYDVKM. V was pared by 2 bases and J by 6 bases, with 16 bases between. This chain connects TRBV28 to TRBJ1-1, with D possibly matching TRBD1 (5 bases). Input material: PBMCs. The sequence was obtained from a woman aged 40-49 years in good health. Some clones in this sample may be carry-over from other donors' samples. In DNA, the CDR3 is TGTGCCAGCAGTTTAGTGCTGATGGGGACCCCTGAAGCTTTCTTT. Translated, it gives CASSLVLMGTPEAFF.